The 8 T cell receptor beta chains below come from one sample, sequenced in a study of cytotoxic CD8 clonotypes in ibrutinib-treated CLL. TCRdb's copy holds only in-frame clones and misses some; the assay was immunoSEQ multiplex PCR. Here the sample spans some 58,000 clones, roughly 71% being singletons. The starting material was PBMCs, obtained after 12 months of ibrutinib treatment. Receptors originate from a human donor with chronic lymphocytic leukemia.

The gene calls are TRBV14 and TRBJ2-7, with TRBD2 as a possible D gene (6 bases). The V and J ends lost 6 bases and 2 bases respectively, with 14 bases between them. Germline loops: CDR1 SGHDN, CDR2 FVKESK. CDR3 length equals 14 residues. The CDR3 DNA reads as TGTGCCAGCAGTGAACCGGGACTCCCCTACGAGCAGTACTTC. Amino acids: CASSEPGLPYEQYF.

This chain joins TRBV5-1 and TRBJ2-7, with unresolved D. V was cut by 3 bases and J by 5 bases, with 9 bases left in between. Germline CDR1 is SGHRS and CDR2 is YFSETQ. CDR3 size: 12 residues. The CDR3 DNA reads as TGCGCCAGCAGCTCCGTCCTCGACGAGCAGTACTTC. Its protein product is CASSSVLDEQYF. Combining the CDR3 with reference TRBV5-1 and TRBJ2-7 gives the whole variable domain KAGVTQTPRYLIKTRGQQVTLSCSPISGHRSVSWYQQTPGQGLQFLFEYFSETQRNKGNFPGRFSGRQFSNSRSEMNVSTLELGDSALYLCASSSVLDEQYFGPGTRLTVT.

The V call is TRBV6-5, the J call TRBJ2-7; a weak D match, TRBD2 (5 bases). CDR3 length: 14 residues. Deletions cut 0 bases from V and 3 bases from J, with 9 bases between. Germline assignment: CDR1 MNHEY and CDR2 SVGAGI. CDR3 DNA: TGTGCCAGCAGTTACTCCCCTAGCTTCTACGAGCAGTACTTC. Translated: CASSYSPSFYEQYF.

The V call is TRBV28, the J call TRBJ2-7; 8 nucleotides agree with TRBD2. The CDR3 has 15 amino acids. V lost 4 bases to trimming and J lost 2 bases; unmatched junction nucleotides: 7. The V gene's germline CDR1 is MDHEN and CDR2 SYDVKM. The DNA for the CDR3 is TGTGCCAGCAGTTCGCCAGCGGGGGCTACCTACGAGCAGTACTTC. Its translation is CASSSPAGATYEQYF.

This chain joins TRBV19 and TRBJ1-1, with D possibly TRBD1 on 6 matching bases. Germline CDR1 is LNHDA and CDR2 is SQIVND (reference sequence). V gave up 7 bases and J gave up 4 bases, with 22 bases separating them. This CDR3 spans 16 amino acids. CDR3 coding DNA: TGTGCCAGTACCCCCCGAGGGGGGGCCATGGGCACTGAAGCTTTCTTT. Encoded protein: CASTPRGGAMGTEAFF.

The chain employs TRBV28 and TRBJ2-3; the D is unclear. The V gene's germline CDR1 is MDHEN and CDR2 SYDVKM. CDR3 length: 15 amino acids. Trimming took off 0 bases at V and 6 bases at J, with 13 bases between the two ends. The CDR3 is CASSLWSESRDTQYF. The CDR3 DNA sequence: TGTGCCAGCAGTTTATGGAGTGAGAGTAGGGATACGCAGTATTTT.

The table lists this clone with a few counts. The gene calls are TRBV6-1 and TRBJ1-4; D not resolved. The CDR3 totals 15 residues. The germline CDR1 and CDR2 sequences are MNHNS and SASEGT. V lost 4 bases and J 0 bases, leaving 9 bases between the germline ends. This CDR3 reads CASSGTWATNEKLFF. The CDR3 DNA sequence: TGTGCCAGCAGTGGGACGTGGGCAACTAATGAAAAACTGTTTTTT.

The CDR3 region is CASSLAARGETQYF. CDR3 bases: TGTGCCAGCAGCTTAGCGGCCCGGGGGGAGACCCAGTACTTC. The V gene is TRBV5-4, the J gene TRBJ2-5; D might be TRBD2 (6 bases). Between the trimmed V and J ends, which lost 2 bases and 5 bases, there was a span of 13 bases. This CDR3 contains 14 residues. CDR1 and CDR2 (germline): SGHNT, YYREEE (reference sequence). The full variable domain, with the rest looked up from reference TRBV5-4 and TRBJ2-5, is ETGVTQSPTHLIKTRGQQVTLRCSSQSGHNTVSWYQQALGQGPQFIFQYYREEENGRGNFPPRFSGLQFPNYSSELNVNALELDDSALYLCASSLAARGETQYFGPGTRLLVL.